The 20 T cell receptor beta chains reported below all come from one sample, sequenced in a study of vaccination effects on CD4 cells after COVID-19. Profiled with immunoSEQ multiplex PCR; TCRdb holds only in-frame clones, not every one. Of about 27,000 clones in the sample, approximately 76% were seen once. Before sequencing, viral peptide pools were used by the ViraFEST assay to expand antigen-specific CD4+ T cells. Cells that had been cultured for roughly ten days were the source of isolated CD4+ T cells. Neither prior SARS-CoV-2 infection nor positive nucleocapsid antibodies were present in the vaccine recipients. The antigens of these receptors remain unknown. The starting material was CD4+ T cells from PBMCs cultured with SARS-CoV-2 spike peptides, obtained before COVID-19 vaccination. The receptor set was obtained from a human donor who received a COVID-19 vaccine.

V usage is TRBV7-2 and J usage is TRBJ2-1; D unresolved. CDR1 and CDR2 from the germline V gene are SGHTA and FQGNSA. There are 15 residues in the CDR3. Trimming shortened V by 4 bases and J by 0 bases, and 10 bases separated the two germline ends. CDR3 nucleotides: TGTGCCAGCAGCTCTCATGGGGACTCCTACAATGAGCAGTTCTTC. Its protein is CASSSHGDSYNEQFF.

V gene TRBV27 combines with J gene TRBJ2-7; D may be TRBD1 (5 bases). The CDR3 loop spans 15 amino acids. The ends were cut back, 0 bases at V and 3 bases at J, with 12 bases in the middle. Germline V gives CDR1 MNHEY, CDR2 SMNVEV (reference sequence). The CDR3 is CASSLSIRDRYEQYF. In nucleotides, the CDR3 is TGTGCCAGCAGTTTATCGATCAGGGATCGCTACGAGCAGTACTTC.

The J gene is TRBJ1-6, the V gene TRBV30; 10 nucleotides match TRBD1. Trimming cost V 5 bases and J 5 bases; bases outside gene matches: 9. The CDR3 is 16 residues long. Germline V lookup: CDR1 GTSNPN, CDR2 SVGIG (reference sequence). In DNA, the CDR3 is TGTGCCTGGGGATCTACGGACAGGGGGAATAATTCACCCCTCCACTTT. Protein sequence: CAWGSTDRGNNSPLHF.

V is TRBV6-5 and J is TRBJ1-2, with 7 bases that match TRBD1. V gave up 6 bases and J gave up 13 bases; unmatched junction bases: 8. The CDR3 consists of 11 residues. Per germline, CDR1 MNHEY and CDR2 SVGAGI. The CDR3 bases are TGTGCCAGCAGAACAGACAGGGAGTTCACCTTC. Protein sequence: CASRTDREFTF.

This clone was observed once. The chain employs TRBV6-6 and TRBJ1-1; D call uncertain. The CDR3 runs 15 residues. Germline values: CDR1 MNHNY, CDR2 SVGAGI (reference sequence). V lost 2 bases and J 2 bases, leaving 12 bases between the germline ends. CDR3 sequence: CASSYPRGRNTEAFF. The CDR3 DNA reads TGTGCCAGCAGTTACCCCCGGGGTAGAAACACTGAAGCTTTCTTT.

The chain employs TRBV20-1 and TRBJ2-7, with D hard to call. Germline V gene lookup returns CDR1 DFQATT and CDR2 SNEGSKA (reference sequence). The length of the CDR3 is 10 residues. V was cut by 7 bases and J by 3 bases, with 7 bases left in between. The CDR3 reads CSGKNYEQYF. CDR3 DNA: TGCAGTGGTAAGAACTACGAGCAGTACTTC.

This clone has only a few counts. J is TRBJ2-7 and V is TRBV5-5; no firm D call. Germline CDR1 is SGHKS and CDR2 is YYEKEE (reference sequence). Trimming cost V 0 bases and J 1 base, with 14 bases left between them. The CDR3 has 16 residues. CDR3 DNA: TGTGCCAGCAGCTTGGCTGTGACATATACTTCCTACGAGCAGTACTTC. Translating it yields CASSLAVTYTSYEQYF. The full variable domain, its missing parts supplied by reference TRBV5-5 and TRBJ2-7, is DAGVTQSPTHLIKTRGQQVTLRCSPISGHKSVSWYQQVLGQGPQFIFQYYEKEERGRGNFPDRFSARQFPNYSSELNVNALLLGDSALYLCASSLAVTYTSYEQYFGPGTRLTVT.

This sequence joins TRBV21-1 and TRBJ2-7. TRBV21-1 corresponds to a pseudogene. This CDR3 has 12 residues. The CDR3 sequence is CASSKRHYEQYF. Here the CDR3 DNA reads TGTGCCAGCAGCAAAAGGCACTACGAGCAGTACTTC.

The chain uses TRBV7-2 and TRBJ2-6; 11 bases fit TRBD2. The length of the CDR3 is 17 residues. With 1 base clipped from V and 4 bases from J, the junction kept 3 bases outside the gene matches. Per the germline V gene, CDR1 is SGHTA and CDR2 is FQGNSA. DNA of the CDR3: TGTGCCAGCAGCTTAGTGGGACTAGCGGCCGGGGCCAACGTCCTGACTTTC. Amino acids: CASSLVGLAAGANVLTF.

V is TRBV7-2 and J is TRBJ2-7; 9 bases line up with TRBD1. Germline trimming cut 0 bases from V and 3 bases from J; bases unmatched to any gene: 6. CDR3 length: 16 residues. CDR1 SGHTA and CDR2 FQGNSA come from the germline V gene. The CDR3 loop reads CASSLAGQGRVYEQYF. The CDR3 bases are TGTGCCAGCAGCTTAGCTGGACAGGGGCGGGTCTACGAGCAGTACTTC. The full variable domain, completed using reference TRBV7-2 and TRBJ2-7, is GAGVSQSPSNKVTEKGKDVELRCDPISGHTALYWYRQSLGQGLEFLIYFQGNSAPDKSGLPSDRFSAERTGGSVSTLTIQRTQQEDSAVYLCASSLAGQGRVYEQYFGPGTRLTVT.

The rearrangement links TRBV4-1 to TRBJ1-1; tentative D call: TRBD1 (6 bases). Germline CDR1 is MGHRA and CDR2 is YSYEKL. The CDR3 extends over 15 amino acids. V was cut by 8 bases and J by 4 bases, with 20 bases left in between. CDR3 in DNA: TGCGCCAGCCAGTCGCAGGGGTCCAGGCGCACTGAAGCTTTCTTT. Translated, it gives CASQSQGSRRTEAFF.

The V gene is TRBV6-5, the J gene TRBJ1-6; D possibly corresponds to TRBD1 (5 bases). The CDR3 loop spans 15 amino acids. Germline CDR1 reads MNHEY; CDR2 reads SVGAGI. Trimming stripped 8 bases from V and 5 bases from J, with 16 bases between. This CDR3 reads CASRTSRRNNSPLHF. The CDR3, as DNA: TGTGCCAGCCGGACAAGCAGGAGGAATAATTCACCCCTCCACTTT.

The CDR3 DNA reads TGTGCCAGCAGTGAAGCCGGGACTCCAAGGGGCGATGAGCAGTTCTTC. It specifies CASSEAGTPRGDEQFF. The chain couples TRBV2 to TRBJ2-1, with D perhaps matching TRBD2 (6 bases). This CDR3 has 16 amino acids. The V and J ends lost 0 bases and 8 bases respectively, with 17 bases between them. CDR1 SNHLY and CDR2 FYNNEI come from the germline V gene.

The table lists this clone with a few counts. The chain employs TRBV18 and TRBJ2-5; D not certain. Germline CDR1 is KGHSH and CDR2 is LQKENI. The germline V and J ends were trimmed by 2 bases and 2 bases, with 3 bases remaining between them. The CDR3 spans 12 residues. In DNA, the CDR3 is TGTGCCAGCTCACCAGTTCAAGAGACCCAGTACTTC. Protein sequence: CASSPVQETQYF.

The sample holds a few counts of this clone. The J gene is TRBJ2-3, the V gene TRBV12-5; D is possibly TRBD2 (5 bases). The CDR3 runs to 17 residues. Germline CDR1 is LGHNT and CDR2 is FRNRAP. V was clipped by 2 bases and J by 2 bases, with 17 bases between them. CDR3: CASGLRPGSTYTDTQYF. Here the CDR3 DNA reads TGTGCTAGTGGTTTGCGACCGGGATCGACTTACACAGATACGCAGTATTTT.

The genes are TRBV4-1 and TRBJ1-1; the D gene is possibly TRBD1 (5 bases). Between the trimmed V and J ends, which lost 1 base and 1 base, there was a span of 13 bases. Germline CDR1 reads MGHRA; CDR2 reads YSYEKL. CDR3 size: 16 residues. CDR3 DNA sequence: TGCGCCAGCAGCCAAGTGGGGGGTGGCCGGAACACTGAAGCTTTCTTT. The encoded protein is CASSQVGGGRNTEAFF.

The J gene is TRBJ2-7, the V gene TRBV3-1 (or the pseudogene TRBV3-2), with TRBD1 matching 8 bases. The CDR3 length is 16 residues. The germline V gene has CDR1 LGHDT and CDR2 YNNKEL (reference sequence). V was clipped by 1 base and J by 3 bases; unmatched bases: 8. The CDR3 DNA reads TGTGCCAGCAGCCAAGTTCCAGGGGGCTACGGCTACGAGCAGTACTTC. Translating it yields CASSQVPGGYGYEQYF.

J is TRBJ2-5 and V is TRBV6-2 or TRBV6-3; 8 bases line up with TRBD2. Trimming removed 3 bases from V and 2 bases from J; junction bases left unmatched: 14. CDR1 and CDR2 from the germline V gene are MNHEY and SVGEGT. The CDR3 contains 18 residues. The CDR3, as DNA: TGTGCCAGCAGTTATGACAGGTCGGAACTAGCGGTACAAGAGACCCAGTACTTC. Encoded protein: CASSYDRSELAVQETQYF.

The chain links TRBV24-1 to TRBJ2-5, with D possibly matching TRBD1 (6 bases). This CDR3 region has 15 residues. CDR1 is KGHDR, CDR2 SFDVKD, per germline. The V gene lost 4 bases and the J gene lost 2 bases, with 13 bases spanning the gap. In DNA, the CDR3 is TGTGCCACCAGTGACCGGGACACCATACAAGAGACCCAGTACTTC. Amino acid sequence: CATSDRDTIQETQYF.

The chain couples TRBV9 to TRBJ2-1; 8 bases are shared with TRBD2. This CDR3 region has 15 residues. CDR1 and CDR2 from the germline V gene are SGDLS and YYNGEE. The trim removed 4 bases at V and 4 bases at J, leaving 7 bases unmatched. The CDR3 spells CASSRGGRQYNEQFF. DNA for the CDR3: TGTGCCAGCAGCCGGGGGGGGCGGCAGTACAATGAGCAGTTCTTC.